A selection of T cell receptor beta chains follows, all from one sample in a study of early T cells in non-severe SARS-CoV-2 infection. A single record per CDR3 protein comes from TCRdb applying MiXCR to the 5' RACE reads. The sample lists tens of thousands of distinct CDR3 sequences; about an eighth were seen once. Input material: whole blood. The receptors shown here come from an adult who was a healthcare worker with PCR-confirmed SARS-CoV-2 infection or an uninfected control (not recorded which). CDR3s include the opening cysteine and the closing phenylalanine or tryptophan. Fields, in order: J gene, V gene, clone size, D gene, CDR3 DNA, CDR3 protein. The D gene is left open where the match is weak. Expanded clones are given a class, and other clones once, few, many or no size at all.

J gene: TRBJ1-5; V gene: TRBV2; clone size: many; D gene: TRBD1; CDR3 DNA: TGTGCCAGCGACCGGACAGGGGGAGTGGGCAATCAGCCCCAGCATTTT; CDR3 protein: CASDRTGGVGNQPQHF
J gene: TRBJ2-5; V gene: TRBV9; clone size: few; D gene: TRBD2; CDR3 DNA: TGTGCCAGCAGCGTAGGAGCGGGACAAGAGACCCAGTACTTC; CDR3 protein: CASSVGAGQETQYF
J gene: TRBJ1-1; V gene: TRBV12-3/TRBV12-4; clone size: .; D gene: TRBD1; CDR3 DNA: TGTGCCAGCCCGTTAGGGACAGTGAACACTGAAGCTTTCTTT; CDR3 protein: CASPLGTVNTEAFF
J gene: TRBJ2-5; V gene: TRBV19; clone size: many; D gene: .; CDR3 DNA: TGTGCCAGTAAAGACCGCGGGGAGGTTGGGACCCAGTACTTC; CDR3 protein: CASKDRGEVGTQYF
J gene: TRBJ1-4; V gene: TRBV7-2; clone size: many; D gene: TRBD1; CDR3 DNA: TGTGCCAGCAGCTTTCCGACAGGGGAGGAAAAACTGTTTTTT; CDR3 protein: CASSFPTGEEKLFF
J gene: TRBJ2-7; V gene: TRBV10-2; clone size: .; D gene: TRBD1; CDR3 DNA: TGCGCCAGCATTGACTTACGCCGGGACAGTTCCTACGAGCAGTACTTC; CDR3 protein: CASIDLRRDSSYEQYF
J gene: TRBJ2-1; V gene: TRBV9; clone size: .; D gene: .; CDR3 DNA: TGTGCCAGCAGCGTAGGTTTTGGGCCCTACAATGAGCAGTTCTTC; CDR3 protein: CASSVGFGPYNEQFF
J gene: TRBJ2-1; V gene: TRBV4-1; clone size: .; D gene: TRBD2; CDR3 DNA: TGCGCCAGCAGCCAAGAGCTAGCGGGGGGGCGTTCCTACAATGAGCAGTTCTTC; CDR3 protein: CASSQELAGGRSYNEQFF
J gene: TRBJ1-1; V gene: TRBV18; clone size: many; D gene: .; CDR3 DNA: TGTGCCAGCTCACCGAATACAGGGATACAGAACACTGAAGCTTTCTTT; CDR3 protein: CASSPNTGIQNTEAFF
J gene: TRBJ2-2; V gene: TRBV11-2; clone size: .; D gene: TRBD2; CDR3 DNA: TGTACCATACCGGGACTAGAGAACACCGGGGAGCTGTTTTTT; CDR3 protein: CTIPGLENTGELFF
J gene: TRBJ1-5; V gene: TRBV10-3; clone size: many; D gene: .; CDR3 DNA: TGTGCCATCAGTGCGGGACAAAATCAGCCCCAGCATTTT; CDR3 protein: CAISAGQNQPQHF
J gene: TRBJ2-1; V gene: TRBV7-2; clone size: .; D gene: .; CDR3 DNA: TGTGCCAGCAGCCAGTCGCCCGGGGACTACAATGAGCAGTTCTTC; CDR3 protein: CASSQSPGDYNEQFF
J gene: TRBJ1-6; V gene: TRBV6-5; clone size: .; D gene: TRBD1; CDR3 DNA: TGTGCCAGCAGTTCGGGACAGGGGTTTAGGTCACCCCTCCACTTT; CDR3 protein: CASSSGQGFRSPLHF
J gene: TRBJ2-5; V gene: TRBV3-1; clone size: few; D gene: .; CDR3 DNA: TGTGCCAGCAGCCCCCGGCGGCGAAGCCAAGAGACCCAGTACTTC; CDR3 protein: CASSPRRRSQETQYF
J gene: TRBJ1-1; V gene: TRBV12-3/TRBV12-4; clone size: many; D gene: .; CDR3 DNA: TGTGCCAGCAGCCCCTCTGAGGCCACTGAAGCTTTCTTT; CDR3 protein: CASSPSEATEAFF
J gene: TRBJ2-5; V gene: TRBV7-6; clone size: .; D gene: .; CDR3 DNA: TGTGCCAGCAGCTTAGCGTTGGGGCGGGCCGGGGAGGAGACCCAGTACTTC; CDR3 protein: CASSLALGRAGEETQYF
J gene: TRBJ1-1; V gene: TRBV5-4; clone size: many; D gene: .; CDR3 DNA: TGTGCCAGCAGCTTACTAACAGGCCTGAACACTGAAGCTTTCTTT; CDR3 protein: CASSLLTGLNTEAFF
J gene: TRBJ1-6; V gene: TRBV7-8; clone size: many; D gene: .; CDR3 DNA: TGTGCCAGCAGCTTAGGGTGGCAGATGTCTTCACCCCTCCACTTT; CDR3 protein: CASSLGWQMSSPLHF
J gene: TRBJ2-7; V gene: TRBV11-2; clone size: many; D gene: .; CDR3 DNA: TGTGCCAGCAGCTTAGATCGGTGGGGCAGATACGAGCAGTACTTC; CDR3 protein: CASSLDRWGRYEQYF
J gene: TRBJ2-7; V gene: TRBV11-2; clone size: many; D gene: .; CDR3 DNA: TGTGCCAGCAGCTTAACAGAGCCCTACGAGCAGTACTTC; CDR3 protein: CASSLTEPYEQYF
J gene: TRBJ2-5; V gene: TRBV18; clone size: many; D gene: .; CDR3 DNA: TGTGCCAGCTCACCACCAGGAGGAGAGACCCAGTACTTC; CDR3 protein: CASSPPGGETQYF
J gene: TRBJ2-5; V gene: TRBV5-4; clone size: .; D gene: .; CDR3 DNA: TGTGCCAGCAGCACCCAATTAGGGGGAGCAGAGACCCAGTACTTC; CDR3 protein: CASSTQLGGAETQYF
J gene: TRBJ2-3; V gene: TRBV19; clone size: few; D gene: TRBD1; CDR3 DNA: TGTGCCAGTAGTATGTCGTGGCAGGGGGCAACAGATACGCAGTATTTT; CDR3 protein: CASSMSWQGATDTQYF
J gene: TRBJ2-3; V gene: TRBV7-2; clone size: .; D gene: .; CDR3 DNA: TGTGCCAGCAGCTTAGCGCAACTAAAAGAACCGAATACGCAGTATTTT; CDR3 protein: CASSLAQLKEPNTQYF
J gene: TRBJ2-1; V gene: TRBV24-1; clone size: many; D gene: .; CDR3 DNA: TGTGCCACCAGTGATTTAGATGACAATGAGCAGTTCTTC; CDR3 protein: CATSDLDDNEQFF
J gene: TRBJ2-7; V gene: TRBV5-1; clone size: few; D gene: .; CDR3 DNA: TGCGCCAGCAGCTTGGAATGGATCGGAGACTACGAGCAGTACTTC; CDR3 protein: CASSLEWIGDYEQYF
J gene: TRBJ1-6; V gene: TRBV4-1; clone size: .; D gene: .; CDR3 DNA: TGCGCCAGCAGCCGAACAGGCTACTATAATTCATCCCTCCACTTT; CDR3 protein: CASSRTGYYNSSLHF
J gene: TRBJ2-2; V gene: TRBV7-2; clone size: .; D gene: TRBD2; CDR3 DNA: TGTACCAGCAGCTTAGTGGCAGCTAGCGGGGGGACCGGGGAGCTGTTTTTT; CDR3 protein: CTSSLVAASGGTGELFF
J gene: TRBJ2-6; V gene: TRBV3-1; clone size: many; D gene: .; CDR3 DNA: TGTGCCAGCCTAGGCGAGTACTCTGGGGCCAACGTCCTGACTTTC; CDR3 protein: CASLGEYSGANVLTF